The rows below give T cell receptor beta chains drawn from one sample of a study of a mutant IDH1 vaccine in newly diagnosed glioma. Their cognate antigens are unknown. Only in-frame clones appear in the TCRdb table, and some are missing; sequencing was by immunoSEQ multiplex PCR. Of about 36,000 clones in the sample, about 80% are singletons; the top ten hold about 15%. The specimen comprised peripheral blood mononuclear cells (PBMCs), sampled from a glioma patient whose treatment included an IDH1 peptide vaccine. The receptors were sampled from a woman between 25 and 40 years old with glioma. Some clones in this sample may be carry-over from other donors' samples. The CDR3 runs from the conserved cysteine through the conserved F or W. The order of the fields is CDR3 protein, CDR3 DNA, V gene, J gene, clone size, D gene. A D gene is named only where the DNA matches it firmly. Some rows mark clone size as missing; the rest say once, few, many or name a class of expanded clone.

cdr3_aa: CASSLGGGYGYTF
cdr3_nt: TGTGCCAGCAGCCTTGGGGGCGGCTATGGCTACACCTTC
v_call: TRBV5-4
j_call: TRBJ1-2
clone_size: .
d_call: .

cdr3_aa: CASSEALGGNTEAFF
cdr3_nt: TGTGCCAGCAGTGAAGCGCTGGGGGGGAACACTGAAGCTTTCTTT
v_call: TRBV6-1
j_call: TRBJ1-1
clone_size: .
d_call: .

cdr3_aa: CASSTDEKETQYF
cdr3_nt: TGTGCCAGCAGTACGGACGAAAAAGAGACCCAGTACTTC
v_call: TRBV6-5
j_call: TRBJ2-5
clone_size: .
d_call: .

cdr3_aa: CASSDGQAEQYF
cdr3_nt: TGCGCCAGCAGCGATGGACAGGCCGAGCAGTACTTC
v_call: TRBV5-1
j_call: TRBJ2-7
clone_size: .
d_call: TRBD1

cdr3_aa: CASSPGTGWSATGELFF
cdr3_nt: TGTGCCAGCAGTCCCGGGACAGGGTGGTCCGCCACCGGGGAGCTGTTTTTT
v_call: TRBV6-4
j_call: TRBJ2-2
clone_size: .
d_call: TRBD1

cdr3_aa: CASSHAGTSGTLVQYF
cdr3_nt: TGCGCCAGCAGCCACGCCGGGACTAGCGGGACTTTAGTTCAGTATTTT
v_call: TRBV4-1
j_call: TRBJ2-3
clone_size: .
d_call: TRBD2

cdr3_aa: CASSREDRGESKTQYF
cdr3_nt: TGTGCCAGCAGCCGAGAGGACAGGGGTGAGTCGAAGACCCAGTACTTC
v_call: TRBV28
j_call: TRBJ2-5
clone_size: .
d_call: TRBD1

cdr3_aa: CSVVEGAGYGYTF
cdr3_nt: TGCAGCGTTGTGGAGGGGGCCGGCTATGGCTACACCTTC
v_call: TRBV29-1
j_call: TRBJ1-2
clone_size: .
d_call: TRBD1

cdr3_aa: CASGLVGLAGGGEQFF
cdr3_nt: TGTGCTAGTGGTTTGGTAGGGCTAGCGGGAGGGGGTGAGCAGTTCTTC
v_call: TRBV12-5
j_call: TRBJ2-1
clone_size: .
d_call: TRBD2

cdr3_aa: CASSSTGGPVTEASTGELFF
cdr3_nt: TGTGCCAGCAGCTCCACCGGGGGACCAGTTACGGAGGCCAGCACCGGGGAGCTGTTTTTT
v_call: TRBV21-1
j_call: TRBJ2-2
clone_size: .
d_call: .

cdr3_aa: CASSNPTGRTNTQYF
cdr3_nt: TGTGCCAGCAGCAACCCGACAGGGCGCACGAATACGCAGTATTTT
v_call: TRBV6-1
j_call: TRBJ2-3
clone_size: .
d_call: TRBD1

cdr3_aa: CASRPTWGAFF
cdr3_nt: TGTGCCAGCAGGCCGACCTGGGGGGCTTTCTTT
v_call: TRBV21-1
j_call: TRBJ1-1
clone_size: once
d_call: .

cdr3_aa: CASSFGVAGELFF
cdr3_nt: TGTGCCAGCAGCTTTGGAGTCGCCGGGGAGCTGTTTTTT
v_call: TRBV6-5
j_call: TRBJ2-2
clone_size: .
d_call: .

cdr3_aa: CASSLEGQSTDTQYF
cdr3_nt: TGCGCCAGCAGCTTGGAGGGACAGAGCACAGATACGCAGTATTTT
v_call: TRBV5-1
j_call: TRBJ2-3
clone_size: .
d_call: TRBD1

cdr3_aa: CASRALGGDCGPDTQYF
cdr3_nt: TGCGCCAGCAGGGCATTGGGTGGGGACTGTGGGCCAGATACGCAGTATTTT
v_call: TRBV10-1
j_call: TRBJ2-3
clone_size: .
d_call: .

cdr3_aa: CASSKGQGANEQYF
cdr3_nt: TGTGCCAGCAGCAAAGGGCAGGGGGCCAACGAGCAGTACTTC
v_call: TRBV21-1
j_call: TRBJ2-7
clone_size: .
d_call: .

cdr3_aa: CASVNRGGEKLFF
cdr3_nt: TGTGCCAGCGTAAACAGGGGGGGCGAAAAACTGTTTTTT
v_call: TRBV2
j_call: TRBJ1-4
clone_size: .
d_call: TRBD1

cdr3_aa: CSVGPGQGKGPEAFF
cdr3_nt: TGCAGCGTCGGACCGGGACAGGGGAAAGGCCCTGAAGCTTTCTTT
v_call: TRBV29-1
j_call: TRBJ1-1
clone_size: .
d_call: TRBD1

cdr3_aa: CASAGGAFADTQYF
cdr3_nt: TGTGCCAGTGCTGGCGGCGCGTTCGCAGATACGCAGTATTTT
v_call: TRBV7-2
j_call: TRBJ2-3
clone_size: few
d_call: .

cdr3_aa: CASSHSDSNNQPQHF
cdr3_nt: TGTGCCAGCAGCCACTCGGACAGCAACAATCAGCCCCAGCATTTT
v_call: TRBV7-9
j_call: TRBJ1-5
clone_size: few
d_call: .

cdr3_aa: CASSPLGDSYEQYF
cdr3_nt: TGTGCCAGCAGCCCGCTAGGGGATTCCTACGAGCAGTACTTC
v_call: TRBV7-9
j_call: TRBJ2-7
clone_size: .
d_call: .

cdr3_aa: CASSLRVDGEKLFF
cdr3_nt: TGTGCCAGCAGCTTAAGGGTGGATGGTGAAAAACTGTTTTTT
v_call: TRBV11-2
j_call: TRBJ1-4
clone_size: .
d_call: .

cdr3_aa: CSVARGSRGEAFF
cdr3_nt: TGCAGCGTCGCACGAGGGTCGAGGGGTGAAGCTTTCTTT
v_call: TRBV29-1
j_call: TRBJ1-1
clone_size: .
d_call: .

cdr3_aa: CASSQGLAAQYF
cdr3_nt: TGTGCCAGCAGCCAGGGACTAGCGGCGCAGTATTTT
v_call: TRBV6-5
j_call: TRBJ2-3
clone_size: .
d_call: TRBD2

cdr3_aa: CASNRQGSNQPQHF
cdr3_nt: TGTGCCAGCAATCGACAGGGGAGCAATCAGCCCCAGCATTTT
v_call: TRBV2
j_call: TRBJ1-5
clone_size: .
d_call: TRBD1

cdr3_aa: CASRQGVGSGNTIYF
cdr3_nt: TGTGCCAGCCGACAAGGGGTCGGCTCTGGAAACACCATATATTTT
v_call: TRBV6-5
j_call: TRBJ1-3
clone_size: .
d_call: .

cdr3_aa: CASSYGTEAFF
cdr3_nt: TGTGCCAGCAGTTACGGCACTGAAGCTTTCTTT
v_call: TRBV28
j_call: TRBJ1-1
clone_size: .
d_call: .

cdr3_aa: CASSWGSRYEQYF
cdr3_nt: TGTGCCAGCAGTTGGGGGTCCAGGTACGAGCAGTACTTC
v_call: TRBV28
j_call: TRBJ2-7
clone_size: .
d_call: .

cdr3_aa: CASSILGATYEQYF
cdr3_nt: TGTGCCAGCAGCATCTTGGGGGCAACCTACGAGCAGTACTTC
v_call: TRBV7-9
j_call: TRBJ2-7
clone_size: once
d_call: .

cdr3_aa: CASSGSHNQPQHF
cdr3_nt: TGTGCCAGCTCAGGGTCCCACAATCAGCCCCAGCATTTT
v_call: TRBV27
j_call: TRBJ1-5
clone_size: .
d_call: .

cdr3_aa: CASSLGQSTDTQYF
cdr3_nt: TGCGCCAGCAGCTTGGGACAGAGCACAGATACGCAGTATTTT
v_call: TRBV5-1
j_call: TRBJ2-3
clone_size: .
d_call: .

cdr3_aa: CASSRLQGAREQYF
cdr3_nt: TGTGCCAGCAGCCGCCTCCAGGGGGCGAGAGAGCAGTACTTC
v_call: TRBV5-4
j_call: TRBJ2-7
clone_size: .
d_call: TRBD1

cdr3_aa: CASSLRYTGELFF
cdr3_nt: TGTGCCAGCAGCTTACGGTACACCGGGGAGCTGTTTTTT
v_call: TRBV7-9
j_call: TRBJ2-2
clone_size: .
d_call: .

cdr3_aa: CASSEASRWLTYEQYF
cdr3_nt: TGTGCCAGCAGTGAAGCCTCCCGGTGGTTAACCTACGAGCAGTACTTC
v_call: TRBV2
j_call: TRBJ2-7
clone_size: .
d_call: .

cdr3_aa: CASSLALGGAGNQPQHF
cdr3_nt: TGTGCCAGCAGTTTAGCCCTAGGGGGCGCGGGCAATCAGCCCCAGCATTTT
v_call: TRBV27
j_call: TRBJ1-5
clone_size: .
d_call: TRBD1

cdr3_aa: CASSLNRRDEQYF
cdr3_nt: TGTGCCAGCAGCTTAAACCGCCGGGACGAGCAGTACTTC
v_call: TRBV7-3
j_call: TRBJ2-7
clone_size: .
d_call: .